The clone carrying this T cell receptor beta chain appeared once. Its antigen is undetermined. The junction shows a germline mismatch at one end, possibly a read error. The data belong to a study of lung T cells in sarcoidosis with Löfgren's syndrome. Background on the study: Repertoire analyses centered on Löfgren's syndrome patients.

CDR3 length equals 15 residues. Germline CDR1 KGHSH, CDR2 LQKENI. Study findings and constraints: Recognition of an unidentified sarcoidosis antigen was only suggested. Shared TRAV12-1 and TRBV2 CDR3 motifs were reported across several patients.

TCRdb recomputed calls from the reads with MiXCR, one row per CDR3 protein. The top ten hold 7.2% of the sample, which has some 3,100 distinct CDR3 sequences, less than 20% seen once. The V call is TRBV18, the J call TRBJ2-1; D is unresolved. Sequenced material: CD4+ T cells from bronchoalveolar lavage. The receptor was isolated from a human donor with sarcoidosis (Löfgren's syndrome or another form), or a control subject (not recorded which). CDR3 loop: CTSSPQRSSYNEQFF. CDR3 DNA: TGTACCAGCTCACCACAGAGGAGCTCCTACAATGAGCAGTTCTTC.